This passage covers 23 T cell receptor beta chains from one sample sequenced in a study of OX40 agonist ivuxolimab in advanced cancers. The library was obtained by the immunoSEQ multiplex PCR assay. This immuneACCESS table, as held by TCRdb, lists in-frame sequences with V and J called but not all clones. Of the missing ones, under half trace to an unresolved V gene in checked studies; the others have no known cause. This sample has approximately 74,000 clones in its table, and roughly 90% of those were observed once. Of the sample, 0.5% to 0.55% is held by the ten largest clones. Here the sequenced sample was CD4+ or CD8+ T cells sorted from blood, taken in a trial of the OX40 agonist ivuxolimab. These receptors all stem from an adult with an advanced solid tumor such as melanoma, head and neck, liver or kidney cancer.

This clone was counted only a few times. The CDR3 region is CASSQVYGVSSYNEQFF. CDR3 nucleotide sequence: TGCGCCAGCAGCCAAGTGTATGGGGTTAGCTCCTACAATGAGCAGTTCTTC. The gene calls are TRBV4-3 and TRBJ2-1; D remains unclear. Deletions cut 1 base from V and 0 bases from J, with 13 bases between. Germline CDR1 and CDR2: LGHNA and YSLEER. The CDR3 covers 17 residues.

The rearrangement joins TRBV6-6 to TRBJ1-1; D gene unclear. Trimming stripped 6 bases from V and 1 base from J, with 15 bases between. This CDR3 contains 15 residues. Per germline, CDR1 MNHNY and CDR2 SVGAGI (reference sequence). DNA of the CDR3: TGTGCCAGCAGGAAAAGAAAGTCAGAGAACACTGAAGCTTTCTTT. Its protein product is CASRKRKSENTEAFF.

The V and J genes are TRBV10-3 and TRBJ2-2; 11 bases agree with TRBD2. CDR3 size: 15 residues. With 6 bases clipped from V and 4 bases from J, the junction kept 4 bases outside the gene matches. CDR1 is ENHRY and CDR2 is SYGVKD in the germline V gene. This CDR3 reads CAIRQGLAGTGELFF. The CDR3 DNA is TGTGCCATCAGACAAGGACTAGCGGGCACCGGGGAGCTGTTTTTT.

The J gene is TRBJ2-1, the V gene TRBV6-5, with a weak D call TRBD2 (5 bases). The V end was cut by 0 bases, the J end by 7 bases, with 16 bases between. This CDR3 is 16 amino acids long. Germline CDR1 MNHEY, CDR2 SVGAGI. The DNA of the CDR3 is TGTGCCAGCAGTTACTCCTCGGGGAGAGCCGGTAATGAGCAGTTCTTC. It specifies CASSYSSGRAGNEQFF.

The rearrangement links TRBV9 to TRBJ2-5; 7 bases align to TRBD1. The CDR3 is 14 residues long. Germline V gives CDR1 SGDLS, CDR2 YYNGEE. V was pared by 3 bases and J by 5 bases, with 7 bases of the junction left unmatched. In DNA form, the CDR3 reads TGTGCCAGCAGCGGTACAGGGGTGCGGGAGACCCAGTACTTC. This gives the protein CASSGTGVRETQYF.

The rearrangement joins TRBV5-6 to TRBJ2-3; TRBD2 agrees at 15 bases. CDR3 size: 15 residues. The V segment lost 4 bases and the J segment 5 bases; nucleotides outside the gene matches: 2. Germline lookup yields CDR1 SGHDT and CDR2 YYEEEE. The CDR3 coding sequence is TGTGCCAGCAGCGGACTAGCGGGAGGGTTAGATACGCAGTATTTT. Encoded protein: CASSGLAGGLDTQYF. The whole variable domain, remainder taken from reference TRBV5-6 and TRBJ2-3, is DAGVTQSPTHLIKTRGQQVTLRCSPKSGHDTVSWYQQALGQGPQFIFQYYEEEERQRGNFPDRFSGHQFPNYSSELNVNALLLGDSALYLCASSGLAGGLDTQYFGPGTRLTVL.

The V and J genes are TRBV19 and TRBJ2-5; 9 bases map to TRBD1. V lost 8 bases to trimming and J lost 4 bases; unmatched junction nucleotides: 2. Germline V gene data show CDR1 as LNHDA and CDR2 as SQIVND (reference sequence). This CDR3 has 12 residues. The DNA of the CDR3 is TGTGCCAGTGACAGGGGGAGAGAGACCCAGTACTTC. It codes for CASDRGRETQYF.

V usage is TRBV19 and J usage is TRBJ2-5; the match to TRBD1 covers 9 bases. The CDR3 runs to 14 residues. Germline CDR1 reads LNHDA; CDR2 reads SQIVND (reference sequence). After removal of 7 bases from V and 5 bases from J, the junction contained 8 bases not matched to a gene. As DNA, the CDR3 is TGTGCCAGTACGGGGACAGGGAGGCGCGAGACCCAGTACTTC. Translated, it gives CASTGTGRRETQYF. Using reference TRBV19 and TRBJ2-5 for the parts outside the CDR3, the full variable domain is DGGITQSPKYLFRKEGQNVTLSCEQNLNHDAMYWYRQDPGQGLRLIYYSQIVNDFQKGDIAEGYSVSREKKESFPLTVTSAQKNPTAFYLCASTGTGRRETQYFGPGTRLLVL.

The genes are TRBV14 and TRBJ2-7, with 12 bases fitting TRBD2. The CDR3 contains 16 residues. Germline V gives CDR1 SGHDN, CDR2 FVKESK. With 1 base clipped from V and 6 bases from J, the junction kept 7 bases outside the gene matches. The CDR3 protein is CASSQGPSGRAGEQYF. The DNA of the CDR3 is TGTGCCAGCAGCCAAGGCCCTAGCGGGAGGGCCGGCGAGCAGTACTTC. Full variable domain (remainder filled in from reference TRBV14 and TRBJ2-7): EAGVTQFPSHSVIEKGQTVTLRCDPISGHDNLYWYRRVMGKEIKFLLHFVKESKQDESGMPNNRFLAERTGGTYSTLKVQPAELEDSGVYFCASSQGPSGRAGEQYFGPGTRLTVT.

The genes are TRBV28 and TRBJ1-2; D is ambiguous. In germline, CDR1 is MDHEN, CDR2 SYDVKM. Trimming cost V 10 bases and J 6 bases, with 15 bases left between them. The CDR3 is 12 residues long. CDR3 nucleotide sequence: TGTGCCATCGGCCAAACTTCGGATGGCTACACCTTC. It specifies CAIGQTSDGYTF.

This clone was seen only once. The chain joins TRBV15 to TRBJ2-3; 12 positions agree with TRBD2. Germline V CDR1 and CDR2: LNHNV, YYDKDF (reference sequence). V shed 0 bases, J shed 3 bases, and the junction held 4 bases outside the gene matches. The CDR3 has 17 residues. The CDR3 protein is CATSRDTLAGGTDTQYF. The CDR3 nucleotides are TGTGCCACCAGCAGAGATACCCTAGCGGGAGGGACAGATACGCAGTATTTT.

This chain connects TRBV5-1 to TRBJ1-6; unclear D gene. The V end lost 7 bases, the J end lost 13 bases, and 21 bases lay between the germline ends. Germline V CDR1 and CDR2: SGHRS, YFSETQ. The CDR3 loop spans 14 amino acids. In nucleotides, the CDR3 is TGCGCCAGCCGCCATGAGGGCTCGTCTTCCCCCCTCCACTTT. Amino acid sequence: CASRHEGSSSPLHF.

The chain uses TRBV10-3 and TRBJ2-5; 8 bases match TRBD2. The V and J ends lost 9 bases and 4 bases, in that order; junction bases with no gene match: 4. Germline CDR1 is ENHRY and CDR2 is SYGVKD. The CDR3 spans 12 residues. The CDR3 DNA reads TGTGCCATAGGTAGCGGGGCAGAGACCCAGTACTTC. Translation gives CAIGSGAETQYF.

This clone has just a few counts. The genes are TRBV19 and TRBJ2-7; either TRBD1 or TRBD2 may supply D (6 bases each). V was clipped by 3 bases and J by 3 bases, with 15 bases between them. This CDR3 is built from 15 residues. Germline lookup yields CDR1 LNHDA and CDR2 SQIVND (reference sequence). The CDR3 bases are TGTGCCAGTAGTATGGAGGGGGGTGTGAGCTACGAGCAGTACTTC. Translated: CASSMEGGVSYEQYF.

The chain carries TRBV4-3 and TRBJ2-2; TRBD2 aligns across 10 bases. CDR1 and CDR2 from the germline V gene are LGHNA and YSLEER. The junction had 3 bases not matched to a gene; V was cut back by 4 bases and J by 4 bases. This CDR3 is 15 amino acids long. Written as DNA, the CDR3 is TGCGCCAGCAGCCCGGGACTAGCGCGCACCGGGGAGCTGTTTTTT. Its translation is CASSPGLARTGELFF.

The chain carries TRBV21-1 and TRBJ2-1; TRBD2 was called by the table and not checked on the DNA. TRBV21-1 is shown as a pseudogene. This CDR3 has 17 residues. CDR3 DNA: TGTGCCAGCAGCGATAAAGGGACTAGCGGGACTTACAATGAGCAGTTCTTC. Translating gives CASSDKGTSGTYNEQFF.

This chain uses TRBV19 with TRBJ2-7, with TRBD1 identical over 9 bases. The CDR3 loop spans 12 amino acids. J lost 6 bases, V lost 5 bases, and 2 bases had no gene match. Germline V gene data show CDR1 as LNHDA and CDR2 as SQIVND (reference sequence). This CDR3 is CASSGQGREQYF. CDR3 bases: TGTGCCAGTAGTGGACAGGGGCGCGAGCAGTACTTC.

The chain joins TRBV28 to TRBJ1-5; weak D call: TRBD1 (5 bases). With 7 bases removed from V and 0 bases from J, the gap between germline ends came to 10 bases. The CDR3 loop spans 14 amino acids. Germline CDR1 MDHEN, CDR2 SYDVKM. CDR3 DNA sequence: TGTGCCAGCAAAGACAGTCATAGCAATCAGCCCCAGCATTTT. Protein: CASKDSHSNQPQHF.

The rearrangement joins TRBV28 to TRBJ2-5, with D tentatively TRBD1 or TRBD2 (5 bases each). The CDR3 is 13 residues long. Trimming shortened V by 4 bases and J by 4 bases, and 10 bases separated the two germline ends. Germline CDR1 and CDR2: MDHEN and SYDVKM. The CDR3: CASSSPGRETQYF. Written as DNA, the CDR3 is TGTGCCAGCAGTTCCCCGGGGCGAGAGACCCAGTACTTC. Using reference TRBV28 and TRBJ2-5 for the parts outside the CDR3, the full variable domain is DVKVTQSSRYLVKRTGEKVFLECVQDMDHENMFWYRQDPGLGLRLIYFSYDVKMKEKGDIPEGYSVSREKKERFSLILESASTNQTSMYLCASSSPGRETQYFGPGTRLLVL.

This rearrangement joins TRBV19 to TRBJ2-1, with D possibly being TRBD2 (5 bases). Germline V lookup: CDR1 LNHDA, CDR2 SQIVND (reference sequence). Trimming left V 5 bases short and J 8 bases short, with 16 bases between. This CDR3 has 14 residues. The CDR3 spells CASSFRRASDEQFF. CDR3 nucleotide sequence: TGTGCCAGTAGTTTTAGGCGGGCCTCGGATGAGCAGTTCTTC.

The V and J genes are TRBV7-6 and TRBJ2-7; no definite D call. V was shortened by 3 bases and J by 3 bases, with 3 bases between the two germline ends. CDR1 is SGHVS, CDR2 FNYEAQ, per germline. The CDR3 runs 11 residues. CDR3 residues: CASSFLYEQYF. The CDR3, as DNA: TGTGCCAGCAGCTTTCTCTACGAGCAGTACTTC.

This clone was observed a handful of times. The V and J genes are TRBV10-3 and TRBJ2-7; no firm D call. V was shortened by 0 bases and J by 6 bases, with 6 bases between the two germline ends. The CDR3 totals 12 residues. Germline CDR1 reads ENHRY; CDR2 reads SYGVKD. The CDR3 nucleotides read TGTGCCATCAGTGAGTCTGTAGGCGAGCAGTACTTC. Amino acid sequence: CAISESVGEQYF.

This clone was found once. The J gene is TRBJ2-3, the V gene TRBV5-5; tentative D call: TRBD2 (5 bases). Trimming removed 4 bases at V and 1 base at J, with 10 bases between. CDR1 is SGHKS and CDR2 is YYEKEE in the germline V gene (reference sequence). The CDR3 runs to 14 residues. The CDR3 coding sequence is TGTGCCAGCAGCGCACCCGGGGGCACAGATACGCAGTATTTT. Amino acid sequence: CASSAPGGTDTQYF.